This is a list of T cell receptor beta chains from one sample in a study of regulatory T cells in long-lasting Graves disease. MiXCR was run by TCRdb on the multiplex PCR reads, yielding one entry per CDR3 protein. Of hundreds of thousands of distinct CDR3 sequences in the sample, around 20% were seen once. Source: peripheral blood mononuclear cells (PBMCs), taken when the disease was refractory, from a patient treated with antithyroid drugs. Receptors were obtained from a female donor with Graves disease. Each CDR3 is given without its conserved first and last residue. Fields, in order: J gene, clone size, V gene, CDR3 protein. Size is omitted from some rows. Given values are once, few, many or a class for expanded clones.

TRBJ2-7 | many | TRBV27 | ASGQSPTYEQY
TRBJ2-7 | many | TRBV28 | ASGSMGGSYEQY
TRBJ2-7 | few | TRBV9 | ASSVDQGAGAYEQY
TRBJ2-5 | few | TRBV6-1 | ASRPGLAAETQY
TRBJ2-5 | many | TRBV9 | ASSPGTSQETQY
TRBJ1-3 | few | TRBV6-1 | ASRGQDPSGNTIY
TRBJ1-1 | . | TRBV9 | ASSVLPQGNTEAF
TRBJ1-6 | few | TRBV6-4 | ASSYSAVSNSPLH
TRBJ2-7 | . | TRBV9 | ASSTGGWGPYEQY
TRBJ2-6 | many | TRBV2 | ASRKSPLRQGRPGANVLT
TRBJ2-7 | . | TRBV20-1 | SAELAGASYEQY
TRBJ1-5 | . | TRBV10-2 | ASSEFVGEPQH
TRBJ1-3 | few | TRBV9 | ASSVVPIVGQGVGNTIY
TRBJ1-5 | many | TRBV20-1 | SARQAGNQPQH
TRBJ2-7 | once | TRBV5-5 | ASSLELETFYEQY
TRBJ2-7 | . | TRBV19 | ASSIVGSRSRYEQY
TRBJ2-1 | few | TRBV27 | ASKIQGGDEQF
TRBJ2-5 | many | TRBV10-2 | ASFRRQGASETQY
TRBJ2-3 | . | TRBV5-1 | ASSPGLAGSDTQY
TRBJ1-6 | . | TRBV29-1 | SVAPMTGGDNSPLH
TRBJ1-5 | few | TRBV4-1 | ASSQFRAVNSNQPQH
TRBJ1-1 | many | TRBV12-3/TRBV12-4 | ASSPSLGTEAF
TRBJ2-7 | many | TRBV7-9 | ASSLDASSYEQY
TRBJ1-5 | many | TRBV10-2 | ASSGGQGPNQPQH
TRBJ1-1 | many | TRBV2 | ASSVLSTGEAF
TRBJ2-1 | few | TRBV12-3/TRBV12-4 | ASSLGEQF
TRBJ2-5 | many | TRBV27 | ASSPRDRAIETQY
TRBJ2-5 | few | TRBV5-1 | ASKTGGPGERRETQY
TRBJ2-5 | . | TRBV20-1 | SARPRRSKPQETQY
TRBJ2-5 | many | TRBV11-2 | ASRQPGRKETQY
TRBJ1-2 | many | TRBV30 | ACSGTGGPKPLNYGYT
TRBJ2-7 | . | TRBV6-5 | ASSFITGGDEQY
TRBJ2-3 | . | TRBV19 | ASSMLERRRTDTQY
TRBJ2-5 | many | TRBV6-2/TRBV6-3 | ASRDRVVETQY
TRBJ2-3 | few | TRBV7-2 | ASSFLRDTQY
TRBJ1-5 | many | TRBV6-5 | ASSYGTYNQPQH
TRBJ2-5 | few | TRBV7-6 | ASSLGTAGETQY
TRBJ2-5 | many | TRBV28 | ASRLGSGQETQY
TRBJ2-5 | few | TRBV29-1 | SARVYEETQY
TRBJ1-6 | few | TRBV20-1 | SARSGSGDNSPLH
TRBJ1-1 | many | TRBV11-2 | ASSFFSETEAF
TRBJ2-2 | . | TRBV6-2/TRBV6-3 | ATSDPGGGTGELF
TRBJ2-2 | once | TRBV18 | TSSPVSGELF
TRBJ2-5 | . | TRBV5-1 | ASRRELLGQETQY
TRBJ2-5 | many | TRBV24-1 | ATSDPPLLGGKTQY
TRBJ1-2 | many | TRBV3-1 | ASSQEGRNLYGYT
TRBJ1-2 | many | TRBV12-5 | ASGLDEGSDGYT
TRBJ1-5 | few | TRBV4-1 | ASSQVAGPQPQH
TRBJ2-2 | . | TRBV12-3/TRBV12-4 | ASSLSTGRFLF
TRBJ2-2 | few | TRBV7-9 | ASRPRIASGTNTGELF
TRBJ2-6 | . | TRBV19 | ASSVGQGSSGANVLT
TRBJ1-4 | many | TRBV4-1 | ASSLTGSQRRRDEKLF
TRBJ2-7 | many | TRBV28 | ASSEGAESYEQY
TRBJ1-2 | many | TRBV12-3/TRBV12-4 | ASSSRTAGYGYT
TRBJ2-7 | . | TRBV18 | ASSPGLLPYEQY
TRBJ1-2 | many | TRBV6-1 | ASRQYLGQNYGYT
. | many | TRBV6-2/TRBV6-3 | ASSYSITGTGHNEQF
TRBJ2-6 | . | TRBV7-9 | ASSPSVAGANVLT
TRBJ2-7 | . | TRBV10-3 | AISEGLAGQGDEQY
TRBJ1-1 | few | TRBV11-2 | ASSPSRQGTF